The next 16 T cell receptor beta chains were all read from a single sample in a study of blood T cell repertoires in COVID-19. Assay used: immunoSEQ multiplex PCR; TCRdb lists only in-frame clones, some missing. Among about 480,000 clones, approximately 88% were seen once, and the ten largest hold roughly 12%. Sequencing used peripheral blood. Source of these receptors: a woman aged 50 to 65 with COVID-19, enrolled during active disease.

As for this clone: Other DNA sequences of this sample code for an identical CDR3. The chain uses TRBV5-1 and TRBJ2-6; no clear D gene. Germline V gives CDR1 SGHRS, CDR2 YFSETQ. Trimming removed 4 bases at V and 0 bases at J, with 8 bases between. This CDR3 is 15 amino acids long. The CDR3 spells CASSLGPSGANVLTF. The CDR3 bases are TGCGCCAGCAGCCTTGGCCCCTCTGGGGCCAACGTCCTGACTTTC.

The chain is built from TRBV11-2 and TRBJ1-1, with D possibly TRBD1 on 5 matching bases. This CDR3 comprises 13 residues. Trimming shortened V by 1 base and J by 6 bases, and 9 bases separated the two germline ends. The germline gives CDR1 SGHAT, CDR2 FQNNGV. CDR3 sequence (DNA): TGTGCCAGCAGCTTAGGGGGCTTGGCTGAAGCTTTCTTT. This codes for CASSLGGLAEAFF.

The V and J genes are TRBV24-1 and TRBJ1-1, with D maybe TRBD1 (6 bases). From germline, CDR1 is KGHDR and CDR2 SFDVKD. V lost 11 bases and J 11 bases, leaving 17 bases between the germline ends. This CDR3 contains 11 residues. The chain's CDR3 is CAIPRGRCAFF. The CDR3 coding sequence is TGTGCCATTCCCAGGGGCAGGTGCGCTTTCTTT.

The chain employs TRBV5-1 and TRBJ1-2; 7 nucleotides match TRBD1. Germline V lookup: CDR1 SGHRS, CDR2 YFSETQ. With 4 bases clipped from V and 8 bases from J, the junction kept 11 bases outside the gene matches. This CDR3 is built from 14 residues. In DNA, the CDR3 is TGCGCCAGCAGCCTCGATGGACAGGCGGGGGGCTACACCTTC. It encodes CASSLDGQAGGYTF.

This clone has more than one count but fewer than ten. The J gene is TRBJ1-2, the V gene TRBV10-3; 8 bases fit TRBD1. The CDR3 sequence is 13 residues long. The J segment lost 6 bases and the V segment lost 6 bases, leaving 6 bases of the junction unmatched. Germline assignment: CDR1 ENHRY and CDR2 SYGVKD. CDR3 loop: CAISSTGVDGYTF. Here the CDR3 DNA reads TGTGCCATCAGCTCGACAGGGGTGGATGGCTACACCTTC.

The chain links TRBV10-3 to TRBJ2-7; 11 nucleotides align to TRBD1. This CDR3 comprises 14 residues. CDR1 is ENHRY, CDR2 SYGVKD, per germline. V gave up 5 bases and J gave up 6 bases; unmatched junction bases: 6. CDR3 sequence: CAISSGQGEGEQYF. CDR3 bases: TGTGCCATCAGTTCGGGACAGGGGGAGGGCGAGCAGTACTTC.

The chain uses TRBV5-4 and TRBJ2-1, with a weak D call TRBD2 (6 bases). In germline, CDR1 is SGHNT, CDR2 YYREEE (reference sequence). The CDR3 is 16 residues long. V lost 4 bases and J 0 bases, leaving 14 bases between the germline ends. The CDR3 protein is CASSHQRGGSYNEQFF. As DNA, the CDR3 is TGTGCCAGCAGCCACCAACGGGGAGGCTCCTACAATGAGCAGTTCTTC.

V gene TRBV9 combines with J gene TRBJ2-7, with 11 bases aligning to TRBD2. Germline V gene data show CDR1 as SGDLS and CDR2 as YYNGEE. The J segment lost 2 bases and the V segment lost 0 bases, leaving 4 bases of the junction unmatched. The CDR3 totals 16 residues. The CDR3, as DNA: TGTGCCAGCAGCGTAGAAACTAGCGGGGGCACCTACGAGCAGTACTTC. It encodes CASSVETSGGTYEQYF. The full variable domain, completed using reference TRBV9 and TRBJ2-7, is DSGVTQTPKHLITATGQRVTLRCSPRSGDLSVYWYQQSLDQGLQFLIQYYNGEERAKGNILERFSAQQFPDLHSELNLSSLELGDSALYFCASSVETSGGTYEQYFGPGTRLTVT.

The V call is TRBV24-1, the J call TRBJ1-5, with a tentative D call TRBD1 (5 bases). The V gene lost 5 bases and the J gene lost 7 bases, with 17 bases spanning the gap. The length of the CDR3 is 15 residues. The germline gives CDR1 KGHDR, CDR2 SFDVKD. CDR3 loop: CATSAPGRGYQPQHF. CDR3 DNA: TGTGCCACCAGTGCCCCTGGAAGGGGCTACCAGCCCCAGCATTTT.

The chain uses TRBV27 and TRBJ1-1; 10 bases are shared with TRBD1. V dropped 6 bases and J dropped 0; count of bases not matched to a gene: 7. This CDR3 has 16 amino acids. Germline V gene lookup returns CDR1 MNHEY and CDR2 SMNVEV (reference sequence). The chain's CDR3 is CASRSGTGVMNTEAFF. The CDR3, as DNA: TGTGCCAGCAGATCCGGGACAGGGGTGATGAACACTGAAGCTTTCTTT.

The rearrangement uses TRBV2 and TRBJ2-1, with 8 bases lining up with TRBD1. CDR3 length: 16 residues. Germline V lookup: CDR1 SNHLY, CDR2 FYNNEI. Germline trimming cut 1 base from V and 1 base from J; bases unmatched to any gene: 3. This CDR3 is CASSEGRGRSYNEQFF. CDR3 DNA sequence: TGTGCCAGCAGTGAAGGCAGGGGGCGATCCTACAATGAGCAGTTCTTC.

The chain joins TRBV7-9 to TRBJ1-1; possible D gene TRBD1, 6 bases. Germline CDR1 is SEHNR and CDR2 is FQNEAQ (reference sequence). CDR3 length: 14 amino acids. V lost 2 bases, J lost 3 bases, and 10 bases lay in between. The chain's CDR3 is CASSLRSGDTEAFF. For the CDR3, the DNA is TGTGCCAGCAGCTTACGCTCAGGGGACACTGAAGCTTTCTTT.

This clone was recorded once. The chain joins TRBV30 to TRBJ1-5, with D perhaps TRBD1 (6 bases). The CDR3 spans 14 residues. V lost 5 bases, J lost 1 base, and 12 bases lay in between. Germline CDR1 GTSNPN, CDR2 SVGIG (reference sequence). CDR3 sequence (DNA): TGTGCCTGGGACGACAGGATCAGCAATCAGCCCCAGCATTTT. It codes for CAWDDRISNQPQHF.

The V and J genes are TRBV5-6 and TRBJ2-1; 13 nucleotides line up with TRBD2. The CDR3 covers 14 residues. CDR1 is SGHDT, CDR2 YYEEEE, per germline. V gave up 4 bases and J gave up 10 bases; unmatched junction bases: 5. The CDR3 region is CASSPGTSGAEQFF. CDR3 bases: TGTGCCAGCAGCCCCGGGACTAGCGGGGCCGAGCAGTTCTTC.

The DNA for the CDR3 is TGTGCCAGCAGCTTCAACGAGGGCGATGGCTACACCTTC. Translating it yields CASSFNEGDGYTF. V gene TRBV7-8 combines with J gene TRBJ1-2; D remains ambiguous. Trimming pared 3 bases from V and 6 bases from J, leaving 11 bases between. Germline V lookup: CDR1 SGHVS, CDR2 FQNEAQ. The CDR3 loop spans 13 amino acids.

This chain's CDR3 is CASRSKPGRNYGYTF. CDR3 in DNA: TGTGCCAGCAGATCCAAGCCAGGGCGGAACTATGGCTACACCTTC. This chain connects TRBV2 to TRBJ1-2; D might be TRBD1 (5 bases). Germline CDR1 reads SNHLY; CDR2 reads FYNNEI. The CDR3 totals 15 residues. The V gene lost 6 bases and the J gene lost 2 bases, with 16 bases spanning the gap.